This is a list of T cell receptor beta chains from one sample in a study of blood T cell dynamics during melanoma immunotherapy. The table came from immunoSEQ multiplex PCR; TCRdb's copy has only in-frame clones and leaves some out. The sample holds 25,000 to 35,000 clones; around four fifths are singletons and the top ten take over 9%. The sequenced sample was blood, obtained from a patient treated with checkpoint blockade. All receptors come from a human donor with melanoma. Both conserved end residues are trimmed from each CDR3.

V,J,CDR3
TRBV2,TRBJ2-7,AIMGLDVDEQY
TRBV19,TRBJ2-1,ASSILAGGREQF
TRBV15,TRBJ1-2,ATSGTGDSSYGYT
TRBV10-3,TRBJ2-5,AISEGLRSPGTETQY
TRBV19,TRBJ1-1,ASSISDRNEAF
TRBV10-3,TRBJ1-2,AIKRPANYGYT
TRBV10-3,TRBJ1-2,AIRTGGDLQYGYT
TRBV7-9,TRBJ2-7,ASSKDGAYEQY
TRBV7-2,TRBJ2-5,ASLLSETQY
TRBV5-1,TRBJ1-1,ASSLDGTVTEAF
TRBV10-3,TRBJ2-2,ASSRQGRTGELF
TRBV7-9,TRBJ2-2,ASSLGRNTGELF
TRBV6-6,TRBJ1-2,ASSPGVARGGGYT
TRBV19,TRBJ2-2,ASSIIRMVATGELF
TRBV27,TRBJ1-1,ASSLASTRVGTEAF
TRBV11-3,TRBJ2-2,ASSLATGTSGSGELF
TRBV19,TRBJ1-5,ASSIDREGWPQH
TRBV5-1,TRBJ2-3,ASSLDRGGIDTQY
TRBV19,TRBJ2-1,ASSGTSGGNNEQF
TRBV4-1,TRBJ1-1,ASSQGDRGRAF
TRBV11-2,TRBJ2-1,ASSLISGNNEQF
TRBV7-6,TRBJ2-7,ASSDQGTGGEQY
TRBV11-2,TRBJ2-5,ASSRGRTARGQETQY
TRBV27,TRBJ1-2,ASSTQGANYGYT
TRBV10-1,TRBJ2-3,ASRVGTGTDTQY
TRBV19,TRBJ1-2,ASSSTWTGRGYGYT
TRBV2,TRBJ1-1,ASSGPRRMNTEAF
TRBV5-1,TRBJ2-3,ASTGADTQY
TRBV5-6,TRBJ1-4,ASSFSQGATNEKLF
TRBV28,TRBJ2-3,ASSLSPGLGSSTDTQY
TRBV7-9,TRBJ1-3,ASSLGGATGNTIY
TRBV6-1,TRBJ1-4,ASLQGVGEKLF
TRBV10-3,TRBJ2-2,AIRSGETGELF
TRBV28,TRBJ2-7,ASRTSYEQY
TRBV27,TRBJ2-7,ASRQTGLAGEHEQY
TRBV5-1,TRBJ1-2,ASSREELGYGYT
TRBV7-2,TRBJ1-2,ASRLAEANYGYT
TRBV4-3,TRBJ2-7,ASSQESGSSYEQY
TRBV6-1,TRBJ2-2,ASSVQTGAGGELF
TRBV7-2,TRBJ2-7,ASSFWTGPSSYEQY
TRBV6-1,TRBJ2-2,ASSEMRSNTGELF
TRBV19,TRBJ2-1,ASRTGELWI
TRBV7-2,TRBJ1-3,ASSPLDSAGNTIY
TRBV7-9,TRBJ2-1,ASSRRRADNYNEQF
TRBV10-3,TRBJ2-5,AISEGRLATETQY
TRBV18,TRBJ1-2,ATSPQMGVGYGYT
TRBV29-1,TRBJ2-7,SVSGTGGREQY
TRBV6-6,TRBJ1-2,ASSPTRQGGNYGYT
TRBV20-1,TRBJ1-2,SASFEYGYT
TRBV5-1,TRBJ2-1,ASSSDGTSVYEQF
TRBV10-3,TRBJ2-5,AISASSGRGGETQY
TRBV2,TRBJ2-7,ASSEVAAGGFYEQY
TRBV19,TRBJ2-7,ASSIRRVADHSNYEQY